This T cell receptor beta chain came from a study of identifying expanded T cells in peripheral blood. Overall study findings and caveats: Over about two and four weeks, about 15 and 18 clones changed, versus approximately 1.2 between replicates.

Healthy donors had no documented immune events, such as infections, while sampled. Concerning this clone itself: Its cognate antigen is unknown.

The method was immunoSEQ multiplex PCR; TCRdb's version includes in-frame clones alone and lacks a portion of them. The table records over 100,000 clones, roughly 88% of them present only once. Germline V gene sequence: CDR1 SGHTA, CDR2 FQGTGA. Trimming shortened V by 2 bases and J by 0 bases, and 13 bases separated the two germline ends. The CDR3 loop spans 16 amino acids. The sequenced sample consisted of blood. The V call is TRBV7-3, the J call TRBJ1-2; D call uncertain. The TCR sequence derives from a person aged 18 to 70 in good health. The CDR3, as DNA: TGTGCCAGCAGCTTAGGATCGCCTCTAGCTAACTATGGCTACACCTTC. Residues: CASSLGSPLANYGYTF.